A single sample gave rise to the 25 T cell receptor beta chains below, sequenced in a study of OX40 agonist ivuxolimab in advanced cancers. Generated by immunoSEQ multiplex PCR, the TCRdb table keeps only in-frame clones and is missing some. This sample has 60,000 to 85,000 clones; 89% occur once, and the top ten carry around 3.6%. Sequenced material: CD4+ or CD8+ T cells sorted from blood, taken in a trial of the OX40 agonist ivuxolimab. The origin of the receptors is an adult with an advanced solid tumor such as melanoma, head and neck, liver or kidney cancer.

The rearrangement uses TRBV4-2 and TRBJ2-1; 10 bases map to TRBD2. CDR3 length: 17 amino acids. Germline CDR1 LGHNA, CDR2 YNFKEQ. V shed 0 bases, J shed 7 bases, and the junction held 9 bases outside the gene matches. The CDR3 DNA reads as TGTGCCAGCAGCCAAGATCTTAGGACTAGCGGAGGAAATGAGCAGTTCTTC. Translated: CASSQDLRTSGGNEQFF.

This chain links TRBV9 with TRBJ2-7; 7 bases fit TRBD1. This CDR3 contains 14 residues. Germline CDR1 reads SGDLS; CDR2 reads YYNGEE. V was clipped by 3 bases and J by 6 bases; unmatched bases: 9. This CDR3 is CASSEWDSRGEQYF. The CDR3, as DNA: TGTGCCAGCAGCGAGTGGGACAGCCGAGGCGAGCAGTACTTC.

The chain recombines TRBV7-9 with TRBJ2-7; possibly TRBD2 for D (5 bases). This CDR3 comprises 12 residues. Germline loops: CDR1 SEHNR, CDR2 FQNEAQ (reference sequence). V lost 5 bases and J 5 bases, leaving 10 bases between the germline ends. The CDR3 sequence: CASSQVGDEQYF. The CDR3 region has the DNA TGTGCCAGCAGCCAGGTCGGGGACGAGCAGTACTTC.

The CDR3 nucleotides are TGTGCCAGTAGTTTCCGGGACAGTCGGGAGCAGCCCCAGCATTTT. Translating it yields CASSFRDSREQPQHF. V usage is TRBV19 and J usage is TRBJ1-5; 7 bases agree with TRBD1. The CDR3 is made up of 15 amino acids. Per the germline V gene, CDR1 is LNHDA and CDR2 is SQIVND (reference sequence). V shed 5 bases and J 7 bases; nucleotides not matched to a gene: 11.

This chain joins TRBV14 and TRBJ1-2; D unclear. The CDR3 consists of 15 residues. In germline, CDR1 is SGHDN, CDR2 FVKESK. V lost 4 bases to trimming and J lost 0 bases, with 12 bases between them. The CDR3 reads CASSPNRATNYGYTF. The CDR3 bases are TGTGCCAGCAGCCCTAACAGAGCTACTAACTATGGCTACACCTTC.

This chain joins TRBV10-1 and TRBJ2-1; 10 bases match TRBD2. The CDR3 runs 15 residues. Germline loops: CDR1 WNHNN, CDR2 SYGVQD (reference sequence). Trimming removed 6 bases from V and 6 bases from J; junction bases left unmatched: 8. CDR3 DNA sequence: TGCGCCAGCAGCCCCAGCGGGAGGGCCATCAATGAGCAGTTCTTC. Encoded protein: CASSPSGRAINEQFF.

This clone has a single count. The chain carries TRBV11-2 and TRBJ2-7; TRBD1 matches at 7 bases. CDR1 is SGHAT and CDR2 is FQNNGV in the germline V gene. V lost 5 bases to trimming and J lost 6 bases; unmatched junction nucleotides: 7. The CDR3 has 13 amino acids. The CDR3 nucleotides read TGTGCCAGCAGCGCGGACAGGTCCCTCGAGCAGTACTTC. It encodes CASSADRSLEQYF.

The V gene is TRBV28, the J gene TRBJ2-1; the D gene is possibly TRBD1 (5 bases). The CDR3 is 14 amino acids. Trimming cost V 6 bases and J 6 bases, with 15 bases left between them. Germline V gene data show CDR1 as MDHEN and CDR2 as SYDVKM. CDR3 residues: CASSQAGLFNEQFF. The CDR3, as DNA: TGTGCCAGCAGCCAAGCAGGGCTTTTCAATGAGCAGTTCTTC.

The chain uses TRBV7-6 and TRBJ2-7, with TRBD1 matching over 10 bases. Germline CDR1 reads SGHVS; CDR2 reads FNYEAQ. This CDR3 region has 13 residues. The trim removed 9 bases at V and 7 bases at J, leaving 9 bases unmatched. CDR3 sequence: CASADRGSREQYF. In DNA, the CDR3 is TGTGCCAGTGCGGACAGGGGGTCGAGAGAGCAGTACTTC.

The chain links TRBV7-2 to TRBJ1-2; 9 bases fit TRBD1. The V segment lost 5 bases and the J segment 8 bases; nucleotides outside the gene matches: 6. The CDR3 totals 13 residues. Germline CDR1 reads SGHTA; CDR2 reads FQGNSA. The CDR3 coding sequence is TGTGCCAGCAGCACAGACAGGGGGGGCGGCTACACCTTC. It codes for CASSTDRGGGYTF.

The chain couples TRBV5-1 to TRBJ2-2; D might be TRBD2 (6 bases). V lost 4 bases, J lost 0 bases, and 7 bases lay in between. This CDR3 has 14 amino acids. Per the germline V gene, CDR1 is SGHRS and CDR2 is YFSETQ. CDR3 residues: CASSGRTNTGELFF. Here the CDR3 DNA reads TGCGCCAGCAGCGGGAGGACGAACACCGGGGAGCTGTTTTTT. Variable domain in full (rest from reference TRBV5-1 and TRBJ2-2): KAGVTQTPRYLIKTRGQQVTLSCSPISGHRSVSWYQQTPGQGLQFLFEYFSETQRNKGNFPGRFSGRQFSNSRSEMNVSTLELGDSALYLCASSGRTNTGELFFGEGSRLTVL.

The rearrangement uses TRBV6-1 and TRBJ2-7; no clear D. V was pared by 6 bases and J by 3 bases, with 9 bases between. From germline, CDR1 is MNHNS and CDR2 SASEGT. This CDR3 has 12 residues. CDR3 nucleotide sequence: TGTGCCAGCAGCGTTCCCCTCTACGAGCAGTACTTC. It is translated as CASSVPLYEQYF.

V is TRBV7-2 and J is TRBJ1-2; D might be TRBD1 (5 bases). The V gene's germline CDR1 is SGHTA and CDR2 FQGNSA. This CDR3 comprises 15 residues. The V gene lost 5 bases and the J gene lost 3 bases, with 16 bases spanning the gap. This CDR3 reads CASSESGTAHYGYTF. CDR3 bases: TGTGCCAGCAGCGAATCCGGGACCGCTCACTATGGCTACACCTTC.

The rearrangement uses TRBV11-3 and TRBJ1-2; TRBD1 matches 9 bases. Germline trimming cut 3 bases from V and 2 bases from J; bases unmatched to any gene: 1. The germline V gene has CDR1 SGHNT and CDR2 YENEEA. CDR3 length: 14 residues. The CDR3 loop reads CASSFGQGNYGYTF. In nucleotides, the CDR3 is TGTGCCAGCAGCTTTGGACAGGGGAACTATGGCTACACCTTC.

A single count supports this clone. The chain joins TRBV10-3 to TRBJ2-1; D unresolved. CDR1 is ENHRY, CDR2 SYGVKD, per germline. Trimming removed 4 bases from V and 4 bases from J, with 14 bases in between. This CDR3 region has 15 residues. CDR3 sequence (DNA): TGTGCCATCAGTGGCTCTAGTAAACTTTACAATGAGCAGTTCTTC. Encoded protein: CAISGSSKLYNEQFF.

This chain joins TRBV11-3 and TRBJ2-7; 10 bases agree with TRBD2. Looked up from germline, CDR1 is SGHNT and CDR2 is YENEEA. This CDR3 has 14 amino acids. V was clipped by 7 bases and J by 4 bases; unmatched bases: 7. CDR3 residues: CASNPSGRPYEQYF. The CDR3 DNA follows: TGTGCCAGCAACCCTAGCGGGAGACCGTACGAGCAGTACTTC.

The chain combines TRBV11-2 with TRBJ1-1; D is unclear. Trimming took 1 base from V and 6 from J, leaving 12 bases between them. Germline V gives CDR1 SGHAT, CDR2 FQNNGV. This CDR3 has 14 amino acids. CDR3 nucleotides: TGTGCCAGCAGCTTAGGGGGTTGGGTTTCTGAAGCTTTCTTT. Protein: CASSLGGWVSEAFF.

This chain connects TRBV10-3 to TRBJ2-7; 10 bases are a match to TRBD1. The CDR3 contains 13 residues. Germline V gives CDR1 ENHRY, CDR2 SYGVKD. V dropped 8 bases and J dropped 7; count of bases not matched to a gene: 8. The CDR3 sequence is CAIRGTGEGEQYF. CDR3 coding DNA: TGTGCCATCCGGGGGACAGGGGAAGGTGAGCAGTACTTC.

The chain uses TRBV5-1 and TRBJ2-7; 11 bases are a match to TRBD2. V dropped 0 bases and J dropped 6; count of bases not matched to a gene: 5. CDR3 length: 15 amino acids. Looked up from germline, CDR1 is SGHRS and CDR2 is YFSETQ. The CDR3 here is CASSLVAGGMSEQYF. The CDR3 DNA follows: TGCGCCAGCAGCTTGGTAGCGGGAGGGATGAGCGAGCAGTACTTC.

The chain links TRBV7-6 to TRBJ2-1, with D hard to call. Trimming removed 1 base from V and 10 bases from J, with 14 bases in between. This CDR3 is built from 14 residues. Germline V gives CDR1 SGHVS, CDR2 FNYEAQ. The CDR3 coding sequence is TGTGCCAGCAGCTTAGAAGGTGGCAGATACGAGCAGTTCTTC. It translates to CASSLEGGRYEQFF.

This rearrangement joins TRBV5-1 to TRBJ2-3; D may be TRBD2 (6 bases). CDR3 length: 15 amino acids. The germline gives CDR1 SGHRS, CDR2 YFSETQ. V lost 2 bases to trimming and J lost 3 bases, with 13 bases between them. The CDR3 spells CASSFVTGETDTQYF. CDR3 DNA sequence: TGCGCCAGCAGCTTTGTTACGGGAGAGACAGATACGCAGTATTTT. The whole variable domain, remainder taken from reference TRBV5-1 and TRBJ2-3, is KAGVTQTPRYLIKTRGQQVTLSCSPISGHRSVSWYQQTPGQGLQFLFEYFSETQRNKGNFPGRFSGRQFSNSRSEMNVSTLELGDSALYLCASSFVTGETDTQYFGPGTRLTVL.

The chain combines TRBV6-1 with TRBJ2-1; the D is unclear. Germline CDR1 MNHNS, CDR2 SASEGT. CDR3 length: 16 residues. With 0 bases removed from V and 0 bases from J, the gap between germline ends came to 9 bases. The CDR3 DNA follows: TGTGCCAGCAGTGAAGCAGGGCAGCACTCCTACAATGAGCAGTTCTTC. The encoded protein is CASSEAGQHSYNEQFF.

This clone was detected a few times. As DNA, the CDR3 is TGCAGCGTTGGGACAGGGCGCTATGGCTACACCTTC. As protein: CSVGTGRYGYTF. The chain uses TRBV29-1 and TRBJ1-2; TRBD1 aligns across 8 bases. This CDR3 has 12 amino acids. J lost 4 bases, V lost 4 bases, and 2 bases had no gene match. In germline, CDR1 is SQVTM, CDR2 ANQGSEA.

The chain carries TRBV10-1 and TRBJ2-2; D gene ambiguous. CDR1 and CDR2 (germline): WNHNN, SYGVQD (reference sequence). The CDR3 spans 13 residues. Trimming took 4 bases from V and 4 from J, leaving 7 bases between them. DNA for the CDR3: TGCGCCAGCAGTGGATATATCACCGGGGAGCTGTTTTTT. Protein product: CASSGYITGELFF.

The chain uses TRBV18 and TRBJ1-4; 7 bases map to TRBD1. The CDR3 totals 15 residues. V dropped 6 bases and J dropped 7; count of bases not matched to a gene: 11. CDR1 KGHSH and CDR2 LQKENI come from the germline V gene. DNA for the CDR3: TGTGCCAGCTCTCCCGTCAACAGGGGTGGTGAAAAACTGTTTTTT. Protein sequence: CASSPVNRGGEKLFF.